Sequencing of this TCR beta chain was carried out in a study of blood T cell repertoires in COVID-19 (dated by TCRdb to 2019 to 2021). For the study in its entirety: Samples covering the acute and convalescent phases of COVID-19 were provided by collaborators in the United States, Italy and Spain. The prospective study material was composed of cDNA or gDNA derived from T cells, B-cell-depleted T cells, or PBMCs. Subjects who had been exposed to COVID-19, were actively infected with it, or had recovered from it provided the deeply sampled blood TCRbeta repertoires that made up the dataset. The repertoires were released in a freely available public database meant as a resource for research on the immune response to SARS-CoV-2. Samples came from the ongoing ImmuneRACE study (first 160 participants) plus 1,254 subjects from 6 global collaborators. A de-identified subject ID, COVID-19 status, age in years and sex were almost always included in the sample metadata. Where available, HLA class I and class II types were obtained from metadata supplied by the sample provider rather than from assay-based typing. The full study reports these points: The amount of clinical and demographic metadata varied by source and participant and was provided uncurated.

TCRbeta CDR3 regions were amplified from genomic DNA by means of the immunoSEQ Assay, a bias-controlled multiplex PCR. Per the source publication's procedure: Within the assay, amplification of reference gene primers was used to estimate how many nucleated cells each sample contained. To quantify the absolute abundance of each unique TCRbeta CDR3 rearrangement, sequence reads were collapsed and filtered. For each sample, productive Simpson clonality was calculated as the square root of Simpson's diversity index across productive rearrangements. TCRdb limited this immuneACCESS table to in-frame rearrangements with V and J called. A share of clones is missing; checked studies link under half to unresolved V genes, and the rest is unexplained. The V and J calls and clone size were taken over from that table, and D and trimming were inferred from the DNA. This sample is represented by 240,000 or so clones; around 90% of them were singletons. The top ten hold more than 0.95% of the sample.

A word on this clone: Its antigen has not been determined. Base qualities are not recorded, but no much larger clone differs from it by a single base.

A second Seattle source provided samples from volunteer blood donors who had recovered from COVID-19. The collaborating institutions used their own protocols to collect whole blood in K2EDTA tubes. For TCRbeta analysis, collaborators shipped samples as frozen whole blood, isolated PBMCs, or DNA extracted from either of those sample types. Its CDR3 holds 16 amino acids, cysteine through phenylalanine. Only CDR3 DNA remains: 48 bases, in frame from the first base. Ends trimmed: V by 3 bases, J by 4 bases; bases unmatched to a gene: 9. The germline V gene sets CDR1 to ENHRY and CDR2 to SYGVKD. This chain is built from TRBV10-3 and TRBJ1-2; TRBD1 aligns with 9 central bases. The clonotype was recovered from a woman in her forties who had recovered from COVID-19. The sample taken for sequencing was peripheral blood. The CDR3 protein is CAISDPHKQGAYGYTF. The sequenced DNA is TGTGCCATCAGTGACCCCCATAAACAGGGGGCCTATGGCTACACCTTC.